This T cell receptor (beta chain) was obtained from a study of beta chain features in type 1 diabetes. Findings and caveats of the study: Moderately but significantly shorter TCRB CDR3s were found in Type 1 diabetes patients in all four CD4+ subsets.

With respect to this clone: What it binds is unknown.

Germline CDR1 reads MNHEY; CDR2 reads SMNVEV (reference sequence). There are 15 residues in the CDR3. With V trimmed by 6 bases and J by 8 bases, 5 bases remained unmatched. Every isolated RNA sample was fully reverse transcribed, so sequencing captured expressed TCRB transcripts. This table comes from immunoSEQ multiplex PCR, and its TCRdb copy is limited to in-frame clones, with some not included. The repertoire holds roughly 240,000 clones, around 24% seen once, with approximately 0.011% in the top ten. The genes are TRBV27 and TRBJ2-1, with 15 bases identical to TRBD2. The sequenced sample was naive CD4+ T cells from blood. The receptor was isolated from a woman aged 25 to 39 with type 1 diabetes. In DNA, the CDR3 is TGTGCCAGCAGGGGACTAGCGGGAGGTGAGGATGAGCAGTTCTTC. Protein sequence: CASRGLAGGEDEQFF.